This entry lists 4 T cell receptor beta chains sequenced from one sample in a study of tumor and adjacent non-tumor tissue in lung cancer. TCRbeta libraries were built with three rounds of nested PCR, modified from ARM-PCR. TCRdb fed the multiplex PCR reads into MiXCR, producing one record per CDR3 protein. The data hold about 200,000 distinct CDR3 sequences, with about two thirds observed a single time. The template was RNA from unsorted bulk tissue. The sample comprised lung tumor tissue. These receptors were taken from a man aged 60 to 75 with non-small cell lung cancer.

Turning to this clonotype: Given a much more abundant clone one base away, this may be a read error. V is TRBV29-1 and J is TRBJ2-5; 7 bases map to TRBD2. Trimming at V came to 2 bases and at J to 4 bases, leaving 10 bases not matched to a gene. Germline CDR1 reads SQVTM; CDR2 reads ANQGSEA. CDR3 size: 15 residues. The CDR3 spells CSVESTQRGGETQYF. The CDR3 DNA reads as TGCAGCGTTGAATCCACTCAGCGGGGAGGAGAGACCCAGTACTTC.

This clonotype was seen a handful of times. This rearrangement joins TRBV29-1 to TRBJ2-2; 8 bases match TRBD1. CDR3 length equals 17 residues. Germline V CDR1 and CDR2: SQVTM, ANQGSEA. V shed 7 bases and J 4 bases; nucleotides not matched to a gene: 17. The chain's CDR3 is CSAGSPRTGQSTGELFF. Written as DNA, the CDR3 is TGCAGCGCTGGATCCCCCCGGACAGGGCAATCCACCGGGGAGCTGTTTTTT.

Of note for this clonotype: A much more abundant neighbour one base away suggests this may be a read error. The chain is built from TRBV6-5 and TRBJ1-4; no firm D call. The CDR3 has 14 amino acids. The germline CDR1 and CDR2 sequences are MNHEY and SVGAGI. CDR3 bases: TGTACCAGCAGTTTTCGAGTCGCTAATGAAAAACTGTTTTTT. Translated: CTSSFRVANEKLFF.

The chain is built from TRBV20-1 and TRBJ1-5; maybe TRBD1 (5 bases). V dropped 4 bases and J dropped 2 bases, with 18 bases sitting between them. The CDR3 spans 16 residues. Germline CDR1 is DFQATT and CDR2 is SNEGSKA (reference sequence). The CDR3 DNA follows: TGCAGTGCTACGATTCTAGGGGTACGGCGCAATCAGCCCCAGCATTTT. Translated, it gives CSATILGVRRNQPQHF.